The next 6 T cell receptor beta chains were all read from a single sample in a study of shared clonotypes between healthy human individuals. TCRdb's copy holds only in-frame clones and misses some; the assay was immunoSEQ multiplex PCR. In the table there are about 2 million clones, over 85% of which are singletons. Positive CCR7 selection of CD45RO-negative cells yielded the naive CD8 cells, and terminally differentiated effector memory CD45RA+ cells were excluded. Input material: naive CD8+ T cells sorted from blood. The source is a man aged 18-30 years in good health.

This rearrangement joins TRBV11-2 to TRBJ2-2; the D call may be TRBD1 or TRBD2 (5 bases each). Germline CDR1 and CDR2: SGHAT and FQNNGV. V was pared by 5 bases and J by 6 bases, with 10 bases between. The CDR3 covers 13 residues. The DNA for the CDR3 is TGTGCCAGCAGCCCATTGGGACCCGGGGAGCTGTTTTTT. Its protein is CASSPLGPGELFF.

This chain joins TRBV4-3 and TRBJ2-1; 7 nucleotides line up with TRBD1. CDR1 and CDR2 from the germline V gene are LGHNA and YSLEER. Trimming took 4 bases from V and 8 from J; bases not matched to a gene: 8. The CDR3 extends over 14 amino acids. The CDR3 coding sequence is TGCGCCAGCAGCCTCACAGGGGTTGGTGATGAGCAGTTCTTC. Amino acid sequence: CASSLTGVGDEQFF.

The chain carries TRBV6-1 and TRBJ2-7, with 9 bases that match TRBD1. CDR1 and CDR2 (germline): MNHNS, SASEGT. The CDR3 consists of 15 residues. V lost 3 bases to trimming and J lost 3 bases; unmatched junction nucleotides: 6. The CDR3 is CASSDGPGQGYEQYF. The CDR3 DNA follows: TGTGCCAGCAGTGATGGACCGGGACAGGGCTACGAGCAGTACTTC.

Turning to this clone: In the same sample, other DNA sequences code for this CDR3. This chain connects TRBV9 to TRBJ2-7; tentatively, D is TRBD2 (7 bases). Germline V gene lookup returns CDR1 SGDLS and CDR2 YYNGEE. The CDR3 has 15 residues. V lost 2 bases and J lost 4, with 16 bases in between. In DNA form, the CDR3 reads TGTGCCAGCAGCGTGGGGGGGCACAGTTCATACGAGCAGTACTTC. Translating it yields CASSVGGHSSYEQYF.

The chain carries TRBV7-9 and TRBJ1-6; the D gene is possibly TRBD1 (5 bases). Trimming removed 4 bases from V and 5 bases from J, with 15 bases in between. CDR1 is SEHNR, CDR2 FQNEAQ, per germline (reference sequence). The CDR3 extends over 16 amino acids. CDR3 amino acids: CASSSTRDGNNSPLHF. DNA for the CDR3: TGTGCCAGCAGCTCAACACGGGACGGTAATAATTCACCCCTCCACTTT. Together with reference TRBV7-9 and TRBJ1-6, the CDR3 gives the full variable domain: DTGVSQNPRHKITKRGQNVTFRCDPISEHNRLYWYRQTLGQGPEFLTYFQNEAQLEKSRLLSDRFSAERPKGSFSTLEIQRTEQGDSAMYLCASSSTRDGNNSPLHFGNGTRLTVT.

V usage is TRBV7-9 and J usage is TRBJ2-7; tentative D call: TRBD1 (6 bases). This CDR3 has 14 amino acids. Trimming removed 4 bases from V and 1 base from J, with 11 bases in between. Germline CDR1 and CDR2: SEHNR and FQNEAQ (reference sequence). CDR3 sequence (DNA): TGTGCCAGCAGCTCGAGACAGGAATCCTACGAGCAGTACTTC. It codes for CASSSRQESYEQYF.